This T cell receptor (beta chain) was profiled in a study of T-cell memory formation after mild COVID-19. Turning to the study itself: Clusters of TCRs were largely donor specific.

The V gene's germline CDR1 is SGHNT and CDR2 YYREEE (reference sequence). The CDR3 is made up of 15 amino acids. Trimming removed 4 bases from V and 9 bases from J; junction bases left unmatched: 10. TCRdb ran MiXCR on the 5' RACE reads and lists one entry per CDR3 protein. This sample has 450,000 to 700,000 distinct CDR3 sequences, with about a sixth found just once. This sequence originates from an adult woman who had mild COVID-19 (a few samples of this study predate the infection). Cell type and time point are not known. The sequenced sample was PBMCs or a T cell subset sorted from them (not recorded which). This chain uses TRBV5-4 with TRBJ2-4; 10 bases agree with TRBD1. The CDR3 here is CASSRPGTGVIIQYF. Here the CDR3 DNA reads TGTGCCAGCAGCCGGCCAGGGACAGGGGTTATCATTCAGTACTTC. Supplemented by reference TRBV5-4 and TRBJ2-4, the full variable domain reads ETGVTQSPTHLIKTRGQQVTLRCSSQSGHNTVSWYQQALGQGPQFIFQYYREEENGRGNFPPRFSGLQFPNYSSELNVNALELDDSALYLCASSRPGTGVIIQYFGAGTRLSVL.